This T cell receptor (beta chain) was sequenced in a study of blood T cells in healthy people across ages. General study findings and limits: Among T cells, TCR beta diversity per million cells dropped roughly linearly as age rose.

It was with a sample-barcoded 5' primer and a J-beta primer mix that a second PCR of roughly 7 to 12 cycles was run. All samples yielded 2.5 million or more CDR3-containing paired-end reads. TCRdb reprocessed the 5' RACE reads with MiXCR, giving one entry per CDR3 protein. The table has about 400,000 distinct CDR3 sequences, more than 45% seen once. Unmatched junction bases numbered 7, after V lost 0 bases and J lost 4 bases. There are 15 residues in the CDR3. Germline V gene sequence: CDR1 DFQATT, CDR2 SNEGSKA (reference sequence). Donors were systemically healthy Caucasian individuals from Russia aged about 6 to 90 years. About this clonotype itself: What it binds is unknown.

The rearrangement links TRBV20-1 to TRBJ2-3; TRBD2 aligns across 7 bases. Specimen: blood. This receptor was taken from a man in his fifties or sixties in good health. The CDR3 region has the DNA TGCAGTGCTAGAGATAGGACTAGATACGCAGATACGCAGTATTTT. Amino acids: CSARDRTRYADTQYF.